A selection of T cell receptor beta chains follows, all from one sample in a study of blood T cell repertoires in COVID-19. Profiled with immunoSEQ multiplex PCR; TCRdb holds only in-frame clones, not every one. The sample has 220,000 or so clones; around four fifths are singletons. Sequencing input: peripheral blood. All receptors derive from a woman older than 75 with acute or convalescent COVID-19. CDR3s include the opening cysteine and the closing phenylalanine or tryptophan. D genes are given only for firm matches. Rows give clone size only sometimes, using once, few, many, or a class for an expanded clone.

J: TRBJ1-1
size: NA
V: TRBV7-9
D: TRBD1
length: 15
CDR3: CASSSLGQGASEAFF
DNA: TGTGCCAGCAGTAGTCTAGGACAGGGGGCCTCTGAAGCTTTCTTT

J: TRBJ2-1
size: NA
V: TRBV19
D: NA
length: 15
CDR3: CASSISYRPYNEQFF
DNA: TGTGCCAGTAGTATATCGTACAGACCCTACAATGAGCAGTTCTTC

J: TRBJ1-5
size: few
V: TRBV6-2/TRBV6-3
D: TRBD1
length: 15
CDR3: CASSYGDRVPQPQHF
DNA: TGTGCCAGCAGTTACGGGGACAGGGTTCCTCAGCCCCAGCATTTT

J: TRBJ2-5
size: NA
V: TRBV18
D: NA
length: 13
CDR3: CASSMGLQETQYF
DNA: TGTGCCAGCTCAATGGGCCTCCAAGAGACCCAGTACTTC

J: TRBJ2-7
size: once
V: TRBV7-2
D: NA
length: 14
CDR3: CASSLSPGSNEQYF
DNA: TGTGCCAGCAGCTTAAGTCCGGGATCCAACGAGCAGTACTTC

J: TRBJ2-2
size: NA
V: TRBV11-2
D: TRBD2
length: 18
CDR3: CASSLVGLAGSNTGELFF
DNA: TGTGCCAGCAGCTTAGTAGGCCTAGCGGGATCGAACACCGGGGAGCTGTTTTTT

J: TRBJ2-5
size: NA
V: TRBV27
D: TRBD1
length: 15
CDR3: CATAGQGARGETQYF
DNA: TGTGCCACCGCGGGACAGGGGGCGCGGGGGGAGACCCAGTACTTC

J: TRBJ1-2
size: NA
V: TRBV7-2
D: NA
length: 13
CDR3: CASSLATRDGYTF
DNA: TGTGCCAGCAGCTTAGCGACCAGGGATGGCTACACCTTC

J: TRBJ1-4
size: NA
V: TRBV28
D: TRBD1
length: 19
CDR3: CASSGYTGAGRRANEKLFF
DNA: TGTGCCAGCAGTGGATATACAGGGGCGGGAAGGCGGGCTAATGAAAAACTGTTTTTT

J: TRBJ2-7
size: NA
V: TRBV6-1
D: NA
length: 12
CDR3: CASSELAPNQYF
DNA: TGTGCCAGCAGTGAACTGGCACCGAACCAGTACTTC

J: TRBJ2-1
size: NA
V: TRBV15
D: NA
length: 13
CDR3: CATRVWFEAEQFF
DNA: TGTGCCACCAGAGTCTGGTTTGAAGCAGAGCAGTTCTTC

J: TRBJ2-5
size: many
V: TRBV7-9
D: NA
length: 15
CDR3: CASSSLGLYQETQYF
DNA: TGTGCCAGCAGCTCCCTCGGTCTCTACCAAGAGACCCAGTACTTC

J: TRBJ1-1
size: NA
V: TRBV7-9
D: NA
length: 15
CDR3: CATSGSAIRRAEAFF
DNA: TGTGCCACCTCAGGGTCTGCAATCCGCAGGGCTGAAGCTTTCTTT

J: TRBJ1-2
size: NA
V: TRBV6-5
D: NA
length: 14
CDR3: CASSYREGGYGYTF
DNA: TGTGCCAGCAGTTACAGGGAAGGAGGATATGGCTACACCTTC

J: TRBJ2-7
size: NA
V: TRBV5-4
D: TRBD2
length: 16
CDR3: CASSLGRSGVGNEQYF
DNA: TGTGCCAGCAGCTTGGGTCGGAGCGGGGTCGGCAACGAGCAGTACTTC

J: TRBJ1-1
size: NA
V: TRBV5-6
D: NA
length: 11
CDR3: CASSRESEAFF
DNA: TGTGCCAGCAGCAGGGAGAGCGAAGCTTTCTTT

J: TRBJ1-3
size: NA
V: TRBV18
D: NA
length: 16
CDR3: CASSPRQKSSGNTIYF
DNA: TGTGCCAGCTCACCCCGACAGAAAAGCTCTGGAAACACCATATATTTT

J: TRBJ1-2
size: NA
V: TRBV19
D: NA
length: 15
CDR3: CASSPGGRGNYGYTF
DNA: TGTGCCAGCAGCCCGGGAGGAAGGGGCAACTATGGCTACACCTTC

J: TRBJ2-5
size: few
V: TRBV10-1
D: TRBD1
length: 16
CDR3: CASSEICGTGAKCQYF
DNA: TGCGCCAGCAGTGAGATTTGCGGGACAGGGGCCAAGTGCCAGTACTTC

J: TRBJ1-1
size: NA
V: TRBV18
D: NA
length: 15
CDR3: CASSPLDTENTEAFF
DNA: TGTGCCAGCTCACCATTGGACACCGAAAACACTGAAGCTTTCTTT

J: TRBJ2-2
size: NA
V: TRBV5-1
D: TRBD2
length: 15
CDR3: CASSLSGDNTGELFF
DNA: TGCGCCAGCAGCTTAAGCGGGGATAACACCGGGGAGCTGTTTTTT

J: TRBJ2-1
size: NA
V: TRBV18
D: NA
length: 14
CDR3: CASSPPGLYNEQFF
DNA: TGTGCCAGCTCACCACCGGGACTTTACAATGAGCAGTTCTTC

J: TRBJ2-5
size: NA
V: TRBV6-2/TRBV6-3
D: TRBD2
length: 14
CDR3: CASSYSGRRQTQYF
DNA: TGTGCCAGCAGTTATAGCGGGAGACGGCAGACCCAGTACTTC

J: TRBJ2-3
size: NA
V: TRBV30
D: TRBD1
length: 14
CDR3: CAWRMTGGSDTQYF
DNA: TGTGCCTGGAGGATGACAGGGGGTTCTGATACGCAGTATTTT

J: TRBJ2-7
size: NA
V: TRBV7-2
D: TRBD2
length: 15
CDR3: CASSLLAGARYEQYF
DNA: TGTGCCAGCAGCCTCCTAGCGGGGGCTCGGTACGAGCAGTACTTC

J: TRBJ2-7
size: few
V: TRBV27
D: TRBD1
length: 14
CDR3: CASSLTGDLYEQYF
DNA: TGTGCCAGCAGTTTGACAGGGGATCTCTACGAGCAGTACTTC

J: TRBJ2-3
size: NA
V: TRBV5-1
D: TRBD2
length: 15
CDR3: CASSLASGRMDTQYF
DNA: TGCGCCAGCAGCTTGGCTAGCGGGAGGATGGATACGCAGTATTTT

J: TRBJ1-2
size: NA
V: TRBV28
D: TRBD1
length: 16
CDR3: CASSLRAGGSAYGYTF
DNA: TGTGCCAGCAGTTTAAGGGCAGGGGGCTCCGCCTATGGCTACACCTTC

J: TRBJ1-2
size: few
V: TRBV5-5
D: TRBD1
length: 14
CDR3: CASSWGTDFHGYTF
DNA: TGTGCCAGCAGCTGGGGGACAGACTTTCATGGCTACACCTTC

J: TRBJ1-1
size: NA
V: TRBV28
D: NA
length: 14
CDR3: CASPGRGLNTEAFF
DNA: TGTGCCTCCCCCGGCCGGGGTTTGAACACTGAAGCTTTCTTT

J: TRBJ1-4
size: NA
V: TRBV12-3/TRBV12-4
D: NA
length: 13
CDR3: CASSSQTGEKLFF
DNA: TGTGCCAGCAGTTCTCAGACGGGTGAAAAACTGTTTTTT

J: TRBJ1-2
size: NA
V: TRBV28
D: NA
length: 15
CDR3: CASRVSASGSYGYTF
DNA: TGTGCCAGCAGAGTTTCGGCGAGCGGTTCCTATGGCTACACCTTC

J: TRBJ2-2
size: NA
V: TRBV7-9
D: NA
length: 16
CDR3: CASSSLQGLDTGELFF
DNA: TGTGCCAGCAGCTCCCTGCAGGGGTTGGACACCGGGGAGCTGTTTTTT

J: TRBJ1-2
size: NA
V: TRBV11-2
D: NA
length: 14
CDR3: CASSFGDSVYGYTF
DNA: TGTGCCAGCAGCTTCGGAGACAGCGTCTATGGCTACACCTTC

J: TRBJ1-2
size: NA
V: TRBV7-9
D: TRBD1
length: 16
CDR3: CASSLLGTDNNYGYTF
DNA: TGTGCCAGCAGCTTACTCGGGACAGACAATAACTATGGCTACACCTTC

J: TRBJ2-7
size: NA
V: TRBV28
D: NA
length: 16
CDR3: CASSPRLGTSTYEQYF
DNA: TGTGCCAGCAGTCCACGCCTCGGGACATCCACCTACGAGCAGTACTTC

J: TRBJ2-7
size: NA
V: TRBV5-1
D: NA
length: 17
CDR3: CASSLTVTESRPYEQYF
DNA: TGCGCCAGCAGCCTAACCGTGACGGAGAGTCGACCCTACGAGCAGTACTTC

J: TRBJ2-5
size: NA
V: TRBV5-8
D: NA
length: 11
CDR3: CASTPSLTQYF
DNA: TGTGCCAGCACCCCTAGTTTGACCCAGTACTTC

J: TRBJ1-1
size: NA
V: TRBV11-3
D: NA
length: 10
CDR3: CASSKTEAFF
DNA: TGTGCCAGCAGCAAGACAGAAGCTTTCTTT

J: TRBJ2-3
size: NA
V: TRBV5-1
D: NA
length: 14
CDR3: CASSSFGHADTQYF
DNA: TGCGCCAGCAGCAGCTTTGGGCATGCAGATACGCAGTATTTT

J: TRBJ1-6
size: NA
V: TRBV3-1/TRBV3-2
D: NA
length: 14
CDR3: CASSWDTNNSPLHF
DNA: TGTGCCAGCAGCTGGGACACAAATAATTCACCCCTCCACTTT

J: TRBJ1-2
size: NA
V: TRBV28
D: NA
length: 16
CDR3: CASSFGVGTGGYGYTF
DNA: TGTGCCAGCAGTTTTGGAGTGGGGACGGGGGGCTATGGCTACACCTTC

J: TRBJ2-3
size: NA
V: TRBV10-3
D: TRBD2
length: 17
CDR3: CAISGQRLAASTDTQYF
DNA: TGTGCCATCAGTGGTCAGAGACTAGCGGCAAGCACAGATACGCAGTATTTT

J: TRBJ2-1
size: NA
V: TRBV29-1
D: TRBD1
length: 14
CDR3: CSVGDRGPHNEQFF
DNA: TGCAGCGTTGGGGACAGGGGGCCCCACAATGAGCAGTTCTTC